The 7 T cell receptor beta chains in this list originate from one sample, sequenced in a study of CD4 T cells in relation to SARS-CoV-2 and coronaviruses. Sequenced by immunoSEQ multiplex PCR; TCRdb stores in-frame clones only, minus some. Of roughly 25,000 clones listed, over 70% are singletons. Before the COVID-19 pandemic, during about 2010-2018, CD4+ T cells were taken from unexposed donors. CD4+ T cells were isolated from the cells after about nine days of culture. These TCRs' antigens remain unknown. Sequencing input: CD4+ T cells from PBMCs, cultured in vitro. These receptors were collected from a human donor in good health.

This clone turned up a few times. In DNA, the CDR3 is TGTGCCAGCAGTTTAAATGGTCAGGGTAGCAGGAACACTGAAGCTTTCTTT. It encodes CASSLNGQGSRNTEAFF. The gene calls are TRBV28 and TRBJ1-1; D perhaps matches TRBD1 (5 bases). The CDR3 is 17 residues long. The germline CDR1 and CDR2 sequences are MDHEN and SYDVKM. Trimming took off 2 bases at V and 1 base at J, with 17 bases between the two ends.

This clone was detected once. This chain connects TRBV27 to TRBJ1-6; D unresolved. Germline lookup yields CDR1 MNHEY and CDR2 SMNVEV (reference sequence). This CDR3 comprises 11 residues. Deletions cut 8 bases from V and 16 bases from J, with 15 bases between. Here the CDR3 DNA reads TGTGCCAGCGGCCTTAACTCGGGACTCCACTTT. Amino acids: CASGLNSGLHF.

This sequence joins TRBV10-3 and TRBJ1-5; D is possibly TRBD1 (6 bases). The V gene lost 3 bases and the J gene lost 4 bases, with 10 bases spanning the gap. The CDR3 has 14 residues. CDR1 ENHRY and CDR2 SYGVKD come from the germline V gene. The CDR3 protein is CAISDGQPNQPQHF. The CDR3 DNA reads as TGTGCCATCAGTGATGGACAGCCAAATCAGCCCCAGCATTTT.

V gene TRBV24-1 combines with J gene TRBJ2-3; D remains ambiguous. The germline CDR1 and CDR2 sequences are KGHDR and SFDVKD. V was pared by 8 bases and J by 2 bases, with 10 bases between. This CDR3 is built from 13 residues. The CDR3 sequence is CATTDINTDTQYF. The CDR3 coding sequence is TGTGCCACCACCGACATAAACACAGATACGCAGTATTTT.

CDR3 loop: CASSPGETGTWQPQHF. The CDR3 coding sequence is TGTGCCAGCTCACCTGGGGAAACAGGGACTTGGCAGCCCCAGCATTTT. The chain combines TRBV18 with TRBJ1-5, with D tentatively TRBD1 (6 bases). Germline V lookup: CDR1 KGHSH, CDR2 LQKENI. The CDR3 sequence is 16 residues long. V was shortened by 3 bases and J by 7 bases, with 19 bases between the two germline ends. Supplemented by reference TRBV18 and TRBJ1-5, the full variable domain reads NAGVMQNPRHLVRRRGQEARLRCSPMKGHSHVYWYRQLPEEGLKFMVYLQKENIIDESGMPKERFSAEFPKEGPSILRIQQVVRGDSAAYFCASSPGETGTWQPQHFGDGTRLSIL.

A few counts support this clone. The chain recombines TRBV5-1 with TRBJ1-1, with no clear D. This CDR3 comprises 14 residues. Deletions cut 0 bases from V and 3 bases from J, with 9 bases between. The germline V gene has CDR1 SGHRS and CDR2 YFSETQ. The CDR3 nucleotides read TGCGCCAGCAGCTTGGAGGGAGTAGACACTGAAGCTTTCTTT. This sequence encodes CASSLEGVDTEAFF.

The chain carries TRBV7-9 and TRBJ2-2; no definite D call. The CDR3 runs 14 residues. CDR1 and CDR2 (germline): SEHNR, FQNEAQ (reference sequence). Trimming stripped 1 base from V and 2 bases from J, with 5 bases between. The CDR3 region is CASSLDSNTGELFF. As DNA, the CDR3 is TGTGCCAGCAGCTTAGACTCTAACACCGGGGAGCTGTTTTTT.